This TCR beta chain emerged from a study of CD8 T cells in Susac syndrome. RNA, at roughly 0.45 to 1 ug, was reverse transcribed with random hexamers. Each CDR3 protein gets one entry after TCRdb re-called the immunoSEQ multiplex PCR reads with MiXCR. Of 250,000 to 300,000 distinct CDR3 sequences detected, about 85% appear once; the ten largest clones hold over 0.1%. The V end lost 6 bases, the J end lost 6 bases, and 23 bases lay between the germline ends. Looked up from germline, CDR1 is MNHEY and CDR2 is SMNVEV (reference sequence). This CDR3 region has 17 residues. Sequencing input: CD8+ T cells from PBMCs. V gene TRBV27 combines with J gene TRBJ2-2; D call uncertain. This TCR was sampled from a human donor with multiple sclerosis. The CDR3 spells CASSPDTLGQYAGELFF. The CDR3 bases are TGTGCCAGCAGCCCAGATACCCTCGGGCAGTACGCCGGGGAGCTGTTTTTT.